This T cell receptor (beta chain) was recorded in a study of post-analysis software for immune sequencing data (dated by TCRdb to about 2015). Regarding the complete study: The recorded disease courses included relapsing-remitting, secondary progressive and progressive-relapsing multiple sclerosis, and some patients had no subtype annotation. A subset of samples was prepared in parallel using single-end sample barcoding, then pooled and co-amplified after Illumina adapter ligation. The patient repertoires were compared against 11 previously published healthy control repertoires obtained from donors aged roughly 6 to 28 years. On the study overall, not on this receptor specifically: The multiple sclerosis patient group was slightly younger than the control group. Patients showed significantly higher frequencies than controls for a handful of TRBV segments, among them TRBV5-6, TRBV5-1 and TRBV20-1. Direct clustering with F measure revealed strong co-clustering of samples prepared in the same batch, which led to a batch-effect correction. Compared with controls, multiple sclerosis patients had significantly lower normalized Chao1 diversity, a finding suggesting substantial peripheral T-cell clonal expansion.

V lost 6 bases and J lost 0 bases; the stretch between them is 10 bases long. The CDR3 has 13 amino acids, counting the end cysteine and phenylalanine. Of the read, only the CDR3 DNA is kept; its 39 bases are in frame from base 1. CDR1 and CDR2, per the germline V gene (reference sequence), are DFQATT and SNEGSKA. Turning to this clonotype: Its binding antigen is unknown. Nothing much larger sits one base from this clone, and base qualities are not available.

Library preparation employed PCR. Sequencing took place on an Illumina HiSeq 2500. To reduce PCR and sequencing biases, unique molecular identifiers were built into the TCR beta cDNA libraries. Approximately 500,000 cDNA molecules were obtained for every 1 to 10 million input T cells, so each molecule roughly corresponded to one T cell. The same protocol used for the earlier healthy control dataset was applied to prepare and sequence the patient libraries. Samples belonging to the same batch were prepared together, multiplexed and sequenced on a shared HiSeq lane. The study's processing was this. MIGEC handled the raw barcoded reads, throwing out single-read molecular identifier groups before consensus assembly and CDR3 extraction. VDJtools was used for post-analysis of the clonotype tables, with diversity normalized by down-sampling every dataset to the smallest sample size. In repertoire overlap clustering, CDR3 amino acid sequences, but not nucleotide sequences, were matched to correct batch-related cross-sample contamination. TCRdb handled the public reads itself, with Q25 trimming in fastp and clone calling in MiXCR, and kept productive beta chains. Rows merge per CDR3 protein into single entries with the most common DNA and genes. The V and J calls here are based on TCRdb, not the publication. The sample includes almost 700,000 distinct CDR3 sequences, with 55% to 60% observed a single time. The ten largest account for 10% to 12% of the sample.

To demonstrate the VDJtools post-analysis software, the study profiled TCR beta repertoires from the peripheral blood of approximately twelve young patients with multiple sclerosis. The multiple sclerosis patients were children and adolescents ranging in age from roughly 6 to 16 years. This TCR was recovered from a girl aged 2 to 10 with multiple sclerosis. The sample comprised blood. The sequence joins TRBV20-1 to TRBJ2-3, with no confident D gene call. The DNA sequence is as follows: TGCAGTGCAAATCACATCAGCACAGATACGCAGTATTTT. Translation gives CSANHISTDTQYF.